This T cell receptor beta chain was identified in a study of patients and donors after allogeneic stem cell transplantation. The CDR3 covers 16 residues. V shed 0 bases and J 6 bases; nucleotides not matched to a gene: 11. CDR1 is SQVTM, CDR2 ANQGSEA, per germline. TCRdb ran MiXCR on the RT-PCR reads and lists one entry per CDR3 protein. The sample yields hundreds of thousands of distinct CDR3 sequences, around 16% seen once. The TCR originated in a human donor who was either an allogeneic HSCT recipient or a stem cell or donor lymphocyte infusion donor (not recorded which). It is not recorded whose cells these are; they may come from a transplant donor. This chain links TRBV29-1 with TRBJ1-2; 9 positions agree with TRBD1. Sequenced: blood, either unsorted or a sorted T cell fraction (not recorded which). In nucleotides, the CDR3 is TGCAGCGTTGAAGACTGGGGACAGGGACCGGTCGATGGCTACACCTTC. It codes for CSVEDWGQGPVDGYTF.